These 8 T cell receptor beta chains came from one sample sequenced in a study of OX40 agonist ivuxolimab in advanced cancers. Clones were sequenced by immunoSEQ multiplex PCR, and TCRdb holds only the in-frame ones, with some missing. The sample has roughly 120,000 clones, under 95% seen once. The sample in question was CD4+ or CD8+ T cells sorted from blood, obtained in a trial of the OX40 agonist ivuxolimab. These receptors were taken from an adult with an advanced solid tumor such as melanoma, head and neck, liver or kidney cancer.

The V call is TRBV18, the J call TRBJ1-5; tentative D call: TRBD1 (5 bases). Trimming removed 2 bases at V and 6 bases at J, with 8 bases between. The germline V gene encodes CDR1 KGHSH and CDR2 LQKENI. This CDR3 region has 13 residues. CDR3 sequence: CASSPGTSQPQHF. In DNA, the CDR3 is TGTGCCAGCTCACCAGGGACTTCTCAGCCCCAGCATTTT.

This clone was seen a handful of times. The J gene is TRBJ1-5, the V gene TRBV7-2, with D possibly being TRBD1 (6 bases). Trimming removed 5 bases at V and 3 bases at J, with 14 bases between. In germline, CDR1 is SGHTA, CDR2 FQGNSA. The CDR3 length is 15 residues. Here the CDR3 reads CASSPRPGANQPQHF. The CDR3 DNA is TGTGCCAGCAGCCCCAGACCGGGGGCCAATCAGCCCCAGCATTTT.

CDR3 DNA: TGCGCCAGCAGTTCGGGGGGTGGCAACTATGGCTACACCTTC. Encoded protein: CASSSGGGNYGYTF. This chain uses TRBV5-1 with TRBJ1-2; tentatively, D is TRBD1 (5 bases). The CDR3 has 14 residues. Per the germline V gene, CDR1 is SGHRS and CDR2 is YFSETQ. The V end lost 5 bases, the J end lost 2 bases, and 13 bases lay between the germline ends.

V usage is TRBV7-6 and J usage is TRBJ1-4; a weak D match, TRBD1 (5 bases). This CDR3 is 13 amino acids long. The V gene lost 5 bases and the J gene lost 7 bases, with 11 bases spanning the gap. In germline, CDR1 is SGHVS, CDR2 FNYEAQ. The CDR3 DNA sequence: TGTGCCAGCAGCCCGGGACGGGGTGAAAAACTGTTTTTT. This sequence encodes CASSPGRGEKLFF.

The chain recombines TRBV18 with TRBJ2-2; D may be TRBD1 or TRBD2 (6 bases each). V was trimmed by 4 bases and J by 3 bases, leaving 18 bases between them. The CDR3 contains 17 residues. Germline V CDR1 and CDR2: KGHSH, LQKENI. The CDR3 nucleotides read TGTGCCAGCTCACTATCCGGGGGCAGAAGGCACACCGGGGAGCTGTTTTTT. Translated: CASSLSGGRRHTGELFF.

CDR3 in amino acids: CASSEAGQGGETQYF. Written as DNA, the CDR3 is TGTGCCAGCAGTGAAGCGGGACAGGGAGGTGAGACCCAGTACTTC. The genes are TRBV25-1 and TRBJ2-5; the match to TRBD1 covers 9 bases. The junction had 6 bases not matched to a gene; V was cut back by 2 bases and J by 5 bases. The germline gives CDR1 MGHDK, CDR2 SYGVNS. This CDR3 has 15 amino acids.

This sequence joins TRBV6-5 and TRBJ2-7; D possibly corresponds to TRBD2 (5 bases). The V gene's germline CDR1 is MNHEY and CDR2 SVGAGI. The CDR3 consists of 15 residues. Trimming pared 2 bases from V and 0 bases from J, leaving 11 bases between. CDR3 amino acids: CASSYGRGVSYEQYF. As DNA, the CDR3 is TGTGCCAGCAGTTACGGTCGGGGAGTCTCCTACGAGCAGTACTTC.

The CDR3 sequence: CASSLSGEETQYF. As DNA, the CDR3 is TGTGCCAGCAGTTTATCGGGGGAGGAGACCCAGTACTTC. V is TRBV28 and J is TRBJ2-5, with a weak D call TRBD2 (6 bases). The germline V gene has CDR1 MDHEN and CDR2 SYDVKM. With 1 base removed from V and 5 bases from J, the gap between germline ends came to 8 bases. This CDR3 spans 13 amino acids.